This TCR beta chain stems from a study of brain metastases from non-small cell lung cancer. The CDR3 runs to 16 residues. Germline-derived CDR1 and CDR2 are MNHNY and SVGAGI (reference sequence). The V gene lost 2 bases and the J gene lost 4 bases, with 15 bases spanning the gap. TCRdb's copy holds only in-frame clones and misses some; the assay was immunoSEQ multiplex PCR. The data show 15,000 or so clones, about four fifths seen once. This clone was seen just once. The sequencing sample was made of primary lung tumor tissue. This chain uses TRBV6-6 with TRBJ2-1; D assignment may be TRBD1 or TRBD2 (6 bases each). The clonotype comes from a donor at least 40 years old with non-small cell lung cancer. This chain's CDR3 is CASSYRGRFSYNEQFF. The CDR3 nucleotides are TGTGCCAGCAGTTACCGGGGGCGTTTCTCATACAATGAGCAGTTCTTC.